This note documents a single T cell receptor beta chain sequence. Antigen specificity is unknown. V trimming: 3 bases; J trimming: 6 bases; junction bases outside the gene matches: 9. Germline values: CDR1 MNHEY, CDR2 SVGAGI. This CDR3 comprises 16 residues. PCR primers comprised 60 Vbeta and 13 Jbeta primers. The protocol was immunoSEQ multiplex PCR, while the TCRdb copy is restricted to in-frame clones and leaves out a portion. The table shows about 160,000 clones, with about four fifths occurring only once. These data are taken from a study of cytomegalovirus exposure and HLA in healthy donors. The overall study: Counted in an early data release were approximately 85 million unique TCRs from HLA-typed donors. Study-level findings and limits: An analysis that was carried out later associated 16,000 or so TCR beta sequences with HLA alleles at 0.05 false discovery rate. An Asian-associated ancestry cluster reportedly showed fewer N-insertions than the approximately 620-donor mean in a later analysis.

There were likely unrecorded immune exposures, though donors were nominally healthy when sampled. Material for sequencing was PBMCs. The rearrangement uses TRBV6-5 and TRBJ1-1; 11 positions match TRBD1. This clonotype was obtained from a woman between 25 and 40 years old in good health and CMV-seropositive. Here the CDR3 reads CASSYGTGGFSAEAFF. The CDR3 coding sequence is TGTGCCAGCAGTTATGGGACAGGGGGATTTTCAGCTGAAGCTTTCTTT.